What follows are 6 T cell receptor beta chains derived from one specimen sequenced in a study of beta chain features in type 1 diabetes. Their specific antigens are unknown. Since all of the isolated RNA was reverse transcribed, expressed TCRB transcripts were what got sequenced. Measured with immunoSEQ multiplex PCR; TCRdb has only the in-frame clones, and not every one. The sample records hundreds of thousands of clones, roughly an eighth being singletons. Points from the study as a whole: Type 1 diabetes patients had moderately but significantly shorter TCRB CDR3s in all four CD4+ subsets.

Material for sequencing was naive CD4+ T cells from blood. The receptors were gathered from a young man with type 1 diabetes.

This clone has a handful of counts. The chain employs TRBV18 and TRBJ2-6; 8 bases are shared with TRBD1. This CDR3 comprises 15 residues. V shed 4 bases and J 3 bases; nucleotides not matched to a gene: 2. Germline values: CDR1 KGHSH, CDR2 LQKENI. This chain's CDR3 is CASSRTGFGANVLTF. Here the CDR3 DNA reads TGTGCCAGCTCACGGACAGGGTTTGGGGCCAACGTCCTGACTTTC.

This clone was seen more than once but under ten times. The J gene is TRBJ2-3, the V gene TRBV5-1; the D gene could be TRBD1 or TRBD2 (5 bases each). The CDR3 contains 14 residues. The V gene lost 0 bases and the J gene lost 1 base, with 6 bases spanning the gap. Per the germline V gene, CDR1 is SGHRS and CDR2 is YFSETQ. The DNA for the CDR3 is TGCGCCAGCAGCTTGGGGGACGGCACAGATACGCAGTATTTT. The encoded protein is CASSLGDGTDTQYF. Together with reference TRBV5-1 and TRBJ2-3, the CDR3 gives the full variable domain: KAGVTQTPRYLIKTRGQQVTLSCSPISGHRSVSWYQQTPGQGLQFLFEYFSETQRNKGNFPGRFSGRQFSNSRSEMNVSTLELGDSALYLCASSLGDGTDTQYFGPGTRLTVL.

This clone was detected a few times. This sample also contains other DNA sequences that code for the same CDR3. The chain combines TRBV20-1 with TRBJ1-3; unclear D gene. Germline CDR1 and CDR2: DFQATT and SNEGSKA (reference sequence). Trimming took off 3 bases at V and 4 bases at J, with 4 bases between the two ends. The CDR3 extends over 11 amino acids. As DNA, the CDR3 is TGCAGTGCTAGGTCGGGAAACACCATATATTTT. Its protein is CSARSGNTIYF.

The V call is TRBV6-1, the J call TRBJ1-1; D is unresolved. V lost 4 bases and J 1 base, leaving 7 bases between the germline ends. CDR3 size: 13 residues. In germline, CDR1 is MNHNS, CDR2 SASEGT. Here the CDR3 reads CASSATGNTEAFF. As DNA, the CDR3 is TGTGCCAGCAGTGCCACCGGGAACACTGAAGCTTTCTTT.

This clone came up a few times. The V and J genes are TRBV27 and TRBJ1-5; D is unresolved. Germline CDR1 is MNHEY and CDR2 is SMNVEV (reference sequence). Trimming shortened V by 6 bases and J by 6 bases, and 15 bases separated the two germline ends. The CDR3 is made up of 14 amino acids. For the CDR3, the DNA is TGTGCCAGCAGCCCCTTATCTCTCGGTCAGCCCCAGCATTTT. Encoded protein: CASSPLSLGQPQHF.

The chain uses TRBV6-4 and TRBJ2-3; unclear D gene. This CDR3 comprises 13 residues. CDR1 is MRHNA and CDR2 is SNTAGT in the germline V gene. V was pared by 4 bases and J by 2 bases, with 7 bases between. This CDR3 reads CASSVGPTDTQYF. The CDR3 DNA reads TGTGCCAGCAGTGTGGGCCCCACAGATACGCAGTATTTT.